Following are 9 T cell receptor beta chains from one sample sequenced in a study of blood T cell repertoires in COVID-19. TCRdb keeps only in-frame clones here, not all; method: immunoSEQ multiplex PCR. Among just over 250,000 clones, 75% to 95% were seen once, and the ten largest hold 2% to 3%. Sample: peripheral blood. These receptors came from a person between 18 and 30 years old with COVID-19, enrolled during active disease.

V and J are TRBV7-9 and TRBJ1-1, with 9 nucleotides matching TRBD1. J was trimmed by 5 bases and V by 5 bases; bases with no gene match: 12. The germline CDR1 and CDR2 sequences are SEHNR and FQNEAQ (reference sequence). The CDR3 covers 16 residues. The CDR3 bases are TGTGCCAGCAGCACTACTCAAACAGGGGGCAGGACTGAAGCTTTCTTT. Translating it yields CASSTTQTGGRTEAFF. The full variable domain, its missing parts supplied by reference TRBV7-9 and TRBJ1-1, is DTGVSQNPRHKITKRGQNVTFRCDPISEHNRLYWYRQTLGQGPEFLTYFQNEAQLEKSRLLSDRFSAERPKGSFSTLEIQRTEQGDSAMYLCASSTTQTGGRTEAFFGQGTRLTVV.

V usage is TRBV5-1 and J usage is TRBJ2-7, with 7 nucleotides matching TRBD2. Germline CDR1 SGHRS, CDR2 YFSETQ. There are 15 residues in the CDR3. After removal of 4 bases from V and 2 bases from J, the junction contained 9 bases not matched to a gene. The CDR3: CASSHTGRRAYEQYF. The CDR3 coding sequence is TGCGCCAGCAGCCACACCGGGAGGAGGGCCTACGAGCAGTACTTC.

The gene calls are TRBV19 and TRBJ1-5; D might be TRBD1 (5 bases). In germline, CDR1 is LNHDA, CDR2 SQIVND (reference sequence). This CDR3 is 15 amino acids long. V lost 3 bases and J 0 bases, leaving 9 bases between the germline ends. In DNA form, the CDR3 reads TGTGCCAGTAGTATGTTCAGGGATAGCAATCAGCCCCAGCATTTT. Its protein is CASSMFRDSNQPQHF.

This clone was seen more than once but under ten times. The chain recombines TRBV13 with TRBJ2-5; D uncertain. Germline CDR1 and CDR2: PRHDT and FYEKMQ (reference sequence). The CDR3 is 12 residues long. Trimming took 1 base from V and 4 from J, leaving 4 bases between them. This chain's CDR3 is CASSLVRETQYF. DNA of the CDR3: TGTGCCAGCAGCTTAGTCCGAGAGACCCAGTACTTC. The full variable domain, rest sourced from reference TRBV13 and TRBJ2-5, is AAGVIQSPRHLIKEKRETATLKCYPIPRHDTVYWYQQGPGQDPQFLISFYEKMQSDKGSIPDRFSAQQFSDYHSELNMSSLELGDSALYFCASSLVRETQYFGPGTRLLVL.

CDR3 in DNA: TGTGCCAGCTGCGTACAGGGAAACACTGAAGCTTTCTTT. As protein: CASCVQGNTEAFF. The chain uses TRBV18 and TRBJ1-1; a weak D match, TRBD1 (6 bases). In germline, CDR1 is KGHSH, CDR2 LQKENI. The CDR3 is 13 residues long. V shed 7 bases and J shed 2 bases, with 11 bases lying between them.

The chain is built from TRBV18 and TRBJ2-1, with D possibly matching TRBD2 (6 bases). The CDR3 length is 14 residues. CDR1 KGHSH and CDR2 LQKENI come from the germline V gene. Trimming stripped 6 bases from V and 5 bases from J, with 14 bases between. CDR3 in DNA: TGTGCCAGCTCCCGGAGTAGCGGCAACAATGAGCAGTTCTTC. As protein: CASSRSSGNNEQFF.

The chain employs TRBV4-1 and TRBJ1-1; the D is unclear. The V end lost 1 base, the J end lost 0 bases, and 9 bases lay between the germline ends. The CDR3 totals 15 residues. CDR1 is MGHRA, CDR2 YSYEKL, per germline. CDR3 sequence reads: CASSQGGGMNTEAFF. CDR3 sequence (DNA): TGCGCCAGCAGCCAAGGCGGAGGCATGAACACTGAAGCTTTCTTT.

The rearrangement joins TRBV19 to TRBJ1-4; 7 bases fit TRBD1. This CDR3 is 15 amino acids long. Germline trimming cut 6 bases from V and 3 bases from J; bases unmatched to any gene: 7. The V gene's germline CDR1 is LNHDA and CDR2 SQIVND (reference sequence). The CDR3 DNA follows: TGTGCCAGTAGCCCGGGGACAGCACCTAATGAAAAACTGTTTTTT. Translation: CASSPGTAPNEKLFF.

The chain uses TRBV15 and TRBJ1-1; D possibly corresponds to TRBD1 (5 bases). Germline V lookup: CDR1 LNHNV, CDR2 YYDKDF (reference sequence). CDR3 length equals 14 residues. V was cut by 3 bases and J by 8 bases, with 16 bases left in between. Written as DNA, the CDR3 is TGTGCCACCAGCAGGGGCCGACAGCTCGGAGAAGCTTTCTTT. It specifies CATSRGRQLGEAFF.